Listed here are 20 T cell receptor beta chains from one sample, sequenced in a study of type 1 regulatory T cells. One entry per CDR3 protein, called by TCRdb with MiXCR from the reads. Of about 100,000 distinct CDR3 sequences in the sample, roughly 31% were seen once. The sample taken for sequencing was CD4+ T cells, either the whole sample or a sorted fraction (not recorded which). The receptor source for this set is a human donor in good health.

V is TRBV5-4 and J is TRBJ2-5; D remains ambiguous. Trimming took off 1 base at V and 1 base at J, with 8 bases between the two ends. The CDR3 sequence is 14 residues long. Germline V gives CDR1 SGHNT, CDR2 YYREEE (reference sequence). CDR3 region: CASSLRLGQETQYF. CDR3 DNA: TGTGCCAGCAGCTTGAGGCTCGGCCAAGAGACCCAGTACTTC.

The sample holds a few counts of this clonotype. The V gene is TRBV5-1, the J gene TRBJ2-3; 8 nucleotides match TRBD2. Germline CDR1 is SGHRS and CDR2 is YFSETQ. V lost 2 bases to trimming and J lost 0 bases; unmatched junction nucleotides: 8. CDR3 length: 17 residues. CDR3 sequence reads: CASSFGPASGSTDTQYF. The CDR3 region has the DNA TGCGCCAGCAGCTTTGGTCCGGCTAGCGGGAGCACAGATACGCAGTATTTT.

Regarding this clonotype: At one of its ends the junction is not consistent with the germline gene, which may arise from a read error. CDR3 region: CASSPPQASGPRTAYNEQFF. DNA for the CDR3: TGTGCCAGCTCACCACCGCAGGCTAGCGGGCCCCGCACTGCCTACAACGAGCAGTTCTTC. This rearrangement joins TRBV18 to TRBJ2-1; TRBD2 agrees at 8 bases. CDR3 length: 20 residues. Germline-derived CDR1 and CDR2 are KGHSH and LQKENI.

This clonotype was picked up a small number of times. The chain links TRBV7-6 to TRBJ2-7; TRBD1 agrees at 8 bases. Germline assignment: CDR1 SGHVS and CDR2 FNYEAQ. The CDR3 loop spans 13 amino acids. V lost 3 bases and J lost 6; bases outside the gene matches: 4. The CDR3 coding sequence is TGTGCCAGCAGCTTGGGCGGACAGGGCGAGCAGTACTTC. This encodes CASSLGGQGEQYF. The full variable domain, with the rest looked up from reference TRBV7-6 and TRBJ2-7, is GAGVSQSPRYKVTKRGQDVALRCDPISGHVSLYWYRQALGQGPEFLTYFNYEAQQDKSGLPNDRFSAERPEGSISTLTIQRTEQRDSAMYRCASSLGGQGEQYFGPGTRLTVT.

In this sample, this clonotype turned up a few times. The chain recombines TRBV6-5 with TRBJ2-3; 7 nucleotides agree with TRBD2. J was trimmed by 1 base and V by 6 bases; bases with no gene match: 7. Germline CDR1 is MNHEY and CDR2 is SVGAGI. This CDR3 is 15 amino acids long. CDR3 coding DNA: TGTGCCAGCAGGGAAGCGGGAAGTGGCACAGATACGCAGTATTTT. It encodes CASREAGSGTDTQYF.

This clonotype was seen more than once but under ten times. This sequence joins TRBV3-1 and TRBJ2-1, with 8 bases aligning to TRBD2. The CDR3 contains 15 residues. Germline V CDR1 and CDR2: LGHDT, YNNKEL (reference sequence). Germline trimming cut 3 bases from V and 5 bases from J; bases unmatched to any gene: 6. CDR3 nucleotide sequence: TGTGCCAGCAGCCAGGGAACTAGCGGCAACAATGAGCAGTTCTTC. It is translated as CASSQGTSGNNEQFF.

The CDR3 sequence is CASSLAPPESGTDTQYF. In nucleotides, the CDR3 is TGCGCCAGCAGCTTGGCGCCACCGGAGTCTGGCACAGATACGCAGTATTTT. The chain couples TRBV5-1 to TRBJ2-3; D gene uncertain. There are 17 residues in the CDR3. The germline gives CDR1 SGHRS, CDR2 YFSETQ. Deletions cut 0 bases from V and 1 base from J, with 15 bases between. Full variable domain (rest looked up from reference TRBV5-1 and TRBJ2-3): KAGVTQTPRYLIKTRGQQVTLSCSPISGHRSVSWYQQTPGQGLQFLFEYFSETQRNKGNFPGRFSGRQFSNSRSEMNVSTLELGDSALYLCASSLAPPESGTDTQYFGPGTRLTVL.

This chain uses TRBV5-1 with TRBJ1-1; the D gene is possibly TRBD1 (6 bases). Per germline, CDR1 SGHRS and CDR2 YFSETQ. Trimming left V 0 bases short and J 5 bases short, with 17 bases between. CDR3 size: 16 residues. CDR3 DNA sequence: TGCGCCAGCAGCTTGGGTTCGACAGGCTCCGGGACTGAAGCTTTCTTT. Protein product: CASSLGSTGSGTEAFF.

The V call is TRBV7-9, the J call TRBJ2-3, with 11 bases that match TRBD2. Losses at the gene ends were 7 bases for V and 5 bases for J; bases not matched to a gene: 14. The germline V gene encodes CDR1 SEHNR and CDR2 FQNEAQ (reference sequence). The CDR3 has 17 residues. The CDR3 DNA is TGTGCCAGCACCATAGAGGCTAGCGGGAGGAGTGGAGATACGCAGTATTTT. Its translation: CASTIEASGRSGDTQYF.

In its sample, this clonotype was seen a few times. The rearrangement links TRBV2 to TRBJ1-5; D remains ambiguous. CDR1 and CDR2 (germline): SNHLY, FYNNEI. V lost 3 bases to trimming and J lost 3 bases, with 9 bases between them. This CDR3 spans 14 amino acids. The CDR3, as DNA: TGTGCCAGCAGTGACGGGGTCCTCAATCAGCCCCAGCATTTT. Protein sequence: CASSDGVLNQPQHF.

This clonotype has a handful of counts. This rearrangement joins TRBV10-3 to TRBJ1-3; 10 bases map to TRBD1. The CDR3 is 20 residues long. V dropped 6 bases and J dropped 2; count of bases not matched to a gene: 19. CDR1 and CDR2 from the germline V gene are ENHRY and SYGVKD. This CDR3 reads CAIRVPSPTGGSGAGNTIYF. DNA of the CDR3: TGTGCCATCAGAGTCCCCAGCCCGACAGGGGGCTCCGGTGCTGGAAACACCATATATTTT.

The J gene is TRBJ2-1, the V gene TRBV6-6, with unresolved D. The V and J ends lost 4 bases and 0 bases respectively, with 4 bases between them. CDR3 length equals 13 residues. Germline V lookup: CDR1 MNHNY, CDR2 SVGAGI (reference sequence). CDR3 in amino acids: CASSLSSYNEQFF. The CDR3 DNA sequence: TGTGCCAGCAGTTTGAGCTCCTACAATGAGCAGTTCTTC.

This chain uses TRBV7-2 with TRBJ2-5, with D uncertain. Trimming took 5 bases from V and 5 from J, leaving 12 bases between them. The germline V gene encodes CDR1 SGHTA and CDR2 FQGNSA. The CDR3 runs to 13 residues. In DNA form, the CDR3 reads TGTGCCAGCAGCCGCATTTTTGCGGAGACCCAGTACTTC. Its protein is CASSRIFAETQYF.

The chain combines TRBV5-1 with TRBJ1-5; D may be TRBD1 (6 bases). The germline gives CDR1 SGHRS, CDR2 YFSETQ. Trimming stripped 2 bases from V and 7 bases from J, with 13 bases between. CDR3 size: 14 residues. CDR3 sequence: CASSLRGAGQPQHF. The CDR3 DNA sequence: TGCGCCAGCAGCTTAAGGGGGGCTGGCCAGCCCCAGCATTTT. The variable domain in full, with the rest retrieved from reference TRBV5-1 and TRBJ1-5, is KAGVTQTPRYLIKTRGQQVTLSCSPISGHRSVSWYQQTPGQGLQFLFEYFSETQRNKGNFPGRFSGRQFSNSRSEMNVSTLELGDSALYLCASSLRGAGQPQHFGDGTRLSIL.

The chain couples TRBV7-2 to TRBJ2-5; maybe TRBD1 (8 bases). CDR1 is SGHTA, CDR2 FQGNSA, per germline. V was clipped by 5 bases and J by 1 base, with 17 bases between them. The CDR3 runs 16 residues. CDR3 protein: CASSPGQGGVQETQYF. CDR3 bases: TGTGCCAGCAGCCCCGGACAGGGAGGGGTCCAAGAGACCCAGTACTTC.

J is TRBJ2-3 and V is TRBV28; 13 nucleotides match TRBD2. V dropped 5 bases and J dropped 3; count of bases not matched to a gene: 8. Looked up from germline, CDR1 is MDHEN and CDR2 is SYDVKM. This CDR3 has 17 residues. CDR3 in DNA: TGTGCCAGCAGTCCGCCGGGACTAGCGGGAATGACAGATACGCAGTATTTT. Its translation is CASSPPGLAGMTDTQYF.

CDR3 sequence reads: CSAREGTSRGYTF. Written as DNA, the CDR3 is TGCAGCGCCCGAGAGGGGACTTCGCGGGGCTACACCTTC. The J gene is TRBJ1-2, the V gene TRBV29-1; a possible D gene is TRBD1 (5 bases). V was cut by 7 bases and J by 8 bases, with 20 bases left in between. The CDR3 covers 13 residues. Germline V gene sequence: CDR1 SQVTM, CDR2 ANQGSEA.

V is TRBV7-2 and J is TRBJ2-2; no clear D gene. The CDR3 extends over 12 amino acids. V was cut by 4 bases and J by 8 bases, with 8 bases left in between. CDR1 SGHTA and CDR2 FQGNSA come from the germline V gene. Here the CDR3 reads CASSSPPGELFF. In DNA form, the CDR3 reads TGTGCCAGCAGCTCGCCCCCGGGGGAGCTGTTTTTT.

The chain carries TRBV7-8 and TRBJ1-4, with unresolved D. This CDR3 contains 15 residues. V shed 5 bases and J shed 6 bases, with 16 bases lying between them. Germline V gene data show CDR1 as SGHVS and CDR2 as FQNEAQ. The CDR3 loop reads CASSLPKVGYEKLFF. DNA for the CDR3: TGTGCCAGCAGCCTTCCTAAGGTTGGCTATGAAAAACTGTTTTTT. The full variable domain, completed using reference TRBV7-8 and TRBJ1-4, is GAGVSQSPRYKVAKRGQDVALRCDPISGHVSLFWYQQALGQGPEFLTYFQNEAQLDKSGLPSDRFFAERPEGSVSTLKIQRTQQEDSAVYLCASSLPKVGYEKLFFGSGTQLSVL.

The chain couples TRBV7-8 to TRBJ2-5, with TRBD2 as a possible D gene (5 bases). CDR3 length equals 15 residues. Germline-derived CDR1 and CDR2 are SGHVS and FQNEAQ. Trimming removed 3 bases from V and 4 bases from J, with 15 bases in between. The CDR3 protein is CASSFVKRLGETQYF. CDR3 DNA: TGTGCCAGCAGCTTTGTTAAGCGGCTGGGAGAGACCCAGTACTTC. Combining the CDR3 with reference TRBV7-8 and TRBJ2-5 gives the whole variable domain GAGVSQSPRYKVAKRGQDVALRCDPISGHVSLFWYQQALGQGPEFLTYFQNEAQLDKSGLPSDRFFAERPEGSVSTLKIQRTQQEDSAVYLCASSFVKRLGETQYFGPGTRLLVL.